The 29 T cell receptor beta chains below all came from one sample that was sequenced in a study of CD8+CD57+ T cells in acquired aplastic anemia (dated by TCRdb to the late 2010s). The patients picked for sequencing were ones in whom flow cytometry had shown an expansion of CD8+CD57+ cells. Sequencing was carried out with an Illumina HiSeq 2000. TCR beta VDJ combination and CDR3 sequence profiling used genomic DNA as the template. TCRdb reprocessed the public reads (quality trimming at Q25 with fastp, clone calling with MiXCR) and kept in-frame beta chains. Here each entry gathers all rows of one CDR3 protein and keeps the most common genes and DNA. This sample lists about 160,000 distinct CDR3 sequences; roughly half were detected once. The ten top clones hold 2.5% to 3.5% of the sample. The sample consisted of sorted CD4+, CD8+, or CD8+CD57+ T cells (not recorded which) from PBMCs. The receptors come from a human donor with aplastic anemia.

The chain has TRBV10-3 and TRBJ2-3; a weak D match, TRBD1 (6 bases). The CDR3 length is 17 residues. Trimming removed 4 bases from V and 0 bases from J, with 17 bases in between. Germline loops: CDR1 ENHRY, CDR2 SYGVKD. CDR3 region: CAISGGQPPTSTDTQYF. CDR3 coding DNA: TGTGCCATCAGTGGTGGACAGCCACCGACTAGCACAGATACGCAGTATTTT.

The V gene is TRBV20-1, the J gene TRBJ2-7; TRBD1 is a possible D gene (6 bases). Germline loops: CDR1 DFQATT, CDR2 SNEGSKA (reference sequence). There are 16 residues in the CDR3. V was pared by 7 bases and J by 0 bases, with 22 bases between. The CDR3 is CSVHTGTRESSYEQYF. CDR3 nucleotide sequence: TGCAGTGTTCACACCGGGACAAGGGAGAGCTCCTACGAGCAGTACTTC.

This clonotype has a single count. The gene calls are TRBV2 and TRBJ1-2; D perhaps matches TRBD1 (5 bases). The CDR3 consists of 14 residues. Trimming removed 7 bases from V and 4 bases from J, with 16 bases in between. The germline CDR1 and CDR2 sequences are SNHLY and FYNNEI. The CDR3 DNA reads as TGTGCCAGCACAAGGGCAGGTGGGGGCTATGGCTACACCTTC. It is translated as CASTRAGGGYGYTF.

The chain employs TRBV19 and TRBJ1-1; 7 bases are shared with TRBD1. CDR3 length equals 15 residues. Germline assignment: CDR1 LNHDA and CDR2 SQIVND (reference sequence). Trimming took 6 bases from V and 4 from J; bases not matched to a gene: 11. CDR3 nucleotide sequence: TGTGCCAGTAGCCCGGGAGGGGGCGCCGGCACTGAAGCTTTCTTT. Its protein is CASSPGGGAGTEAFF.

V gene TRBV6-5 combines with J gene TRBJ2-1; D is possibly TRBD1 (5 bases). CDR3 size: 14 residues. Germline V lookup: CDR1 MNHEY, CDR2 SVGAGI. V was shortened by 0 bases and J by 6 bases, with 9 bases between the two germline ends. The CDR3 spells CASSYSLGRNEQFF. The CDR3 nucleotides are TGTGCCAGCAGTTACTCCCTGGGGCGCAATGAGCAGTTCTTC.

This clonotype appeared many times. This rearrangement joins TRBV5-5 to TRBJ2-3, with D uncertain. Germline values: CDR1 SGHKS, CDR2 YYEKEE (reference sequence). The CDR3 has 15 amino acids. V was trimmed by 0 bases and J by 1 base, leaving 9 bases between them. CDR3 sequence: CASSLDGVGTDTQYF. CDR3 coding DNA: TGTGCCAGCAGCTTGGATGGGGTTGGCACAGATACGCAGTATTTT.

This clonotype was counted at least ten times. The rearrangement joins TRBV6-1 to TRBJ2-7; D is perhaps TRBD2 (6 bases). V lost 2 bases to trimming and J lost 4 bases, with 15 bases between them. The length of the CDR3 is 15 residues. The germline gives CDR1 MNHNS, CDR2 SASEGT. The CDR3 nucleotides are TGTGCCAGCAGTGAACAGGTTCGGGGGATTTACGAGCAGTACGTC. Encoded protein: CASSEQVRGIYEQYV.

This clonotype was found many times. The chain uses TRBV20-1 and TRBJ2-1, with 16 bases matching TRBD2. Germline values: CDR1 DFQATT, CDR2 SNEGSKA (reference sequence). The trim removed 5 bases at V and 10 bases at J, leaving 5 bases unmatched. The CDR3 has 14 amino acids. The CDR3 DNA reads as TGCAGTGCTCCGGGGACTAGCGGGGGGGTGGAGCAGTTCTTC. It specifies CSAPGTSGGVEQFF.

In its sample, this clonotype was seen many times. This chain connects TRBV7-9 to TRBJ2-5; TRBD2 might be the D (6 bases). There are 15 residues in the CDR3. Germline CDR1 SEHNR, CDR2 FQNEAQ (reference sequence). V was clipped by 2 bases and J by 2 bases, with 12 bases between them. CDR3 sequence reads: CASSLSGTGQETQYF. The CDR3, as DNA: TGTGCCAGCAGCTTAAGTGGGACTGGACAAGAGACCCAGTACTTC. The variable domain in full, completed from reference TRBV7-9 and TRBJ2-5, reads DTGVSQNPRHKITKRGQNVTFRCDPISEHNRLYWYRQTLGQGPEFLTYFQNEAQLEKSRLLSDRFSAERPKGSFSTLEIQRTEQGDSAMYLCASSLSGTGQETQYFGPGTRLLVL.

The chain couples TRBV29-1 to TRBJ2-1; 7 bases align to TRBD2. Trimming cost V 7 bases and J 5 bases; bases outside gene matches: 8. This CDR3 is built from 13 residues. Germline CDR1 and CDR2: SQVTM and ANQGSEA. DNA of the CDR3: TGCAGCGGGACTAGATATCACCACAATGAGCAGTTCTTC. Translating gives CSGTRYHHNEQFF.

The rearrangement joins TRBV14 to TRBJ1-6, with D unresolved. Germline V CDR1 and CDR2: SGHDN, FVKESK. The V end lost 3 bases, the J end lost 14 bases, and 8 bases lay between the germline ends. This CDR3 has 11 residues. In nucleotides, the CDR3 is TGTGCCAGCAGCCAGGCTCGAGCCCTCCACTTT. The encoded protein is CASSQARALHF.

The rearrangement links TRBV24-1 to TRBJ1-5; 7 bases fit TRBD1. The CDR3 covers 13 residues. Germline V lookup: CDR1 KGHDR, CDR2 SFDVKD. V lost 4 bases and J lost 7; bases outside the gene matches: 3. The CDR3 reads CATSETGRQPQHF. The CDR3 nucleotides are TGTGCCACCAGTGAGACAGGGCGCCAGCCCCAGCATTTT.

The rearrangement joins TRBV18 to TRBJ1-5; TRBD1 is a possible D gene (6 bases). The length of the CDR3 is 15 residues. In germline, CDR1 is KGHSH, CDR2 LQKENI. Deletions cut 3 bases from V and 0 bases from J, with 9 bases between. CDR3 loop: CASSPRTDSNQPQHF. CDR3 nucleotide sequence: TGTGCCAGCTCACCTCGGACAGATAGCAATCAGCCCCAGCATTTT.

For this clonotype: A much larger clone sits a single nucleotide away, making a read error possible. The chain joins TRBV6-1 to TRBJ2-1; TRBD1 might be the D (6 bases). Germline-derived CDR1 and CDR2 are MNHNS and SASEGT. This CDR3 is built from 15 residues. CDR3 loop: CACSTTGSSYNEQFF. CDR3 nucleotides: TGTGCCTGCAGTACCACAGGGAGCTCCTACAATGAGCAGTTCTTC.

V usage is TRBV7-2 and J usage is TRBJ2-5; TRBD1 agrees at 9 bases. The length of the CDR3 is 16 residues. In germline, CDR1 is SGHTA, CDR2 FQGNSA. J lost 2 bases, V lost 3 bases, and 7 bases had no gene match. DNA of the CDR3: TGTGCCAGCAGCTTGGGACAGGGCGAGAGGCAAGAGACCCAGTACTTC. It specifies CASSLGQGERQETQYF.

This clonotype was recorded a few times. The chain employs TRBV29-1 and TRBJ2-7; D is possibly TRBD2 (5 bases). The V end lost 1 base, the J end lost 3 bases, and 13 bases lay between the germline ends. There are 14 residues in the CDR3. The germline V gene encodes CDR1 SQVTM and CDR2 ANQGSEA. The CDR3 reads CSVEGGRGFYEQYF. The CDR3, as DNA: TGCAGCGTTGAAGGTGGACGGGGTTTCTACGAGCAGTACTTC.

The CDR3, as DNA: TGTGCCATCAGTGGGCTAGCGGGGGTTCGGGAGACCCAGTACTTC. Translated, it gives CAISGLAGVRETQYF. The V call is TRBV10-3, the J call TRBJ2-5, with 10 bases fitting TRBD2. The CDR3 length is 15 residues. V was clipped by 4 bases and J by 5 bases; unmatched bases: 7. Germline values: CDR1 ENHRY, CDR2 SYGVKD.

This clonotype has ten or more counts. The CDR3 loop reads CASSFGRNTEAFF. Here the CDR3 DNA reads TGTGCCAGCAGTTTCGGCAGGAACACTGAAGCTTTCTTT. This chain links TRBV12-3 or TRBV12-4 with TRBJ1-1; D is ambiguous. V lost 3 bases and J 1 base, leaving 6 bases between the germline ends. The CDR3 consists of 13 residues.

This clonotype was recorded at least ten times. The V gene is TRBV19, the J gene TRBJ1-3; D not certain. This CDR3 comprises 14 residues. V dropped 1 base and J dropped 1 base, with 5 bases sitting between them. The germline V gene encodes CDR1 LNHDA and CDR2 SQIVND (reference sequence). This chain's CDR3 is CASSIAGSGNTIYF. The CDR3 bases are TGTGCCAGTAGTATAGCGGGGTCTGGAAACACCATATATTTT. Complete variable domain (other parts from reference TRBV19 and TRBJ1-3): DGGITQSPKYLFRKEGQNVTLSCEQNLNHDAMYWYRQDPGQGLRLIYYSQIVNDFQKGDIAEGYSVSREKKESFPLTVTSAQKNPTAFYLCASSIAGSGNTIYFGEGSWLTVV.

This clonotype was observed many times. The chain recombines TRBV12-5 with TRBJ1-2; tentative D call: TRBD1 (6 bases). V was clipped by 7 bases and J by 5 bases, with 14 bases between them. CDR1 and CDR2 from the germline V gene are LGHNT and FRNRAP. The CDR3 loop spans 13 amino acids. CDR3 bases: TGTGCTAGTGCTCCGGACAGTGGGTATGGCTACACCTTC. Translated: CASAPDSGYGYTF.

There are many counts of this clonotype. The chain couples TRBV24-1 to TRBJ1-5; D uncertain. Germline CDR1 reads KGHDR; CDR2 reads SFDVKD. The CDR3 is made up of 13 amino acids. Trimming removed 7 bases from V and 3 bases from J, with 9 bases in between. CDR3 sequence: CATRAGDNQPQHF. CDR3 sequence (DNA): TGTGCCACCAGAGCAGGTGACAATCAGCCCCAGCATTTT.

This clonotype is a singleton in its sample. This chain links TRBV10-3 with TRBJ1-1, with no clear D. V lost 3 bases, J lost 8 bases, and 10 bases lay in between. CDR1 is ENHRY and CDR2 is SYGVKD in the germline V gene. This CDR3 spans 12 amino acids. The CDR3 spells CAISDSGIEAFF. The CDR3 bases are TGTGCCATCAGTGACAGTGGAATCGAAGCTTTCTTT.

The chain couples TRBV20-1 to TRBJ2-7, with 8 bases lining up with TRBD1. The junction had 14 bases not matched to a gene; V was cut back by 0 bases and J by 7 bases. The CDR3 sequence is 16 residues long. The germline V gene has CDR1 DFQATT and CDR2 SNEGSKA (reference sequence). CDR3 residues: CSARDRAGGFYNEQYF. CDR3 DNA sequence: TGCAGTGCTAGAGATCGGGCAGGGGGCTTCTACAATGAGCAGTACTTC.

Comment on this clonotype: A much larger clone sits a single nucleotide away, making a read error possible. The rearrangement links TRBV5-4 to TRBJ2-1, with D possibly matching TRBD1 (6 bases). Germline V CDR1 and CDR2: SGHNT, YYREEE (reference sequence). CDR3 length equals 13 residues. CDR3 DNA sequence: TGTGCCAGCAGCTTGGATCAGGGGACCCGTAGGTCCTTC. This gives the protein CASSLDQGTRRSF.

This clonotype was recorded at least ten times. The chain is built from TRBV12-5 and TRBJ1-1; TRBD1 matches at 8 bases. Trimming removed 4 bases from V and 7 bases from J; junction bases left unmatched: 8. The V gene's germline CDR1 is LGHNT and CDR2 FRNRAP. The CDR3 covers 14 residues. DNA for the CDR3: TGTGCTAGTGGTTCCGAGGACAGGGCAGGTGAAGCTTTCTTT. It codes for CASGSEDRAGEAFF. The entire variable domain, with the rest obtained from reference TRBV12-5 and TRBJ1-1, is as follows: DARVTQTPRHKVTEMGQEVTMRCQPILGHNTVFWYRQTMMQGLELLAYFRNRAPLDDSGMPKDRFSAEMPDATLATLKIQPSEPRDSAVYFCASGSEDRAGEAFFGQGTRLTVV.

This chain links TRBV6-2 or TRBV6-3 with TRBJ2-2; maybe TRBD2 (6 bases). Germline CDR1 MNHEY, CDR2 SVGEGT. This CDR3 comprises 18 residues. The V end was cut by 3 bases, the J end by 6 bases, with 23 bases between. For the CDR3, the DNA is TGTGCCAGCAGTTATAGTCTAGCGAAGTTAGTTGGGGCCGGGGAGCTGTTTTTT. This translates into CASSYSLAKLVGAGELFF.

The gene calls are TRBV12-3 or TRBV12-4 and TRBJ1-5; D not resolved. CDR3 length: 13 residues. The V and J ends lost 0 bases and 7 bases respectively, with 7 bases between them. DNA of the CDR3: TGTGCCAGCAGTTTAGCGGCCAGACAGCCCCAGCATTTT. This gives the protein CASSLAARQPQHF.

The chain has TRBV19 and TRBJ1-5; tentatively, D is TRBD1 (5 bases). The CDR3 consists of 13 residues. Germline CDR1 LNHDA, CDR2 SQIVND (reference sequence). Trimming pared 5 bases from V and 6 bases from J, leaving 11 bases between. The CDR3, as DNA: TGTGCCAGTAGTGGGGCGGAGACTCAGCCCCAGCATTTT. Protein sequence: CASSGAETQPQHF.

This clonotype came up many times. The chain has TRBV2 and TRBJ2-5, with 9 bases that match TRBD2. The germline V gene has CDR1 SNHLY and CDR2 FYNNEI. V was clipped by 6 bases and J by 0 bases; unmatched bases: 8. There are 16 residues in the CDR3. CDR3 sequence (DNA): TGTGCCAGCAGGGTGGTTAGCGGGAGAGACCAAGAGACCCAGTACTTC. Residues: CASRVVSGRDQETQYF.